The 20 T cell receptor beta chains below all came from one sample that was sequenced in a study of blood T cell repertoires in COVID-19. Only in-frame clones appear in the TCRdb table, and some are missing; sequencing was by immunoSEQ multiplex PCR. In the table there are 300,000 to 400,000 clones, over 70% of which are singletons. Source material: PBMCs or T cells enriched from blood (not recorded which). The receptors stem from a man aged 25 to 40 who had recovered from COVID-19.

The rearrangement joins TRBV11-2 to TRBJ2-1; TRBD2 aligns across 14 bases. The germline CDR1 and CDR2 sequences are SGHAT and FQNNGV. The CDR3 contains 15 residues. The junction had 2 bases not matched to a gene; V was cut back by 1 base and J by 9 bases. The CDR3 bases are TGTGCCAGCAGCTTAGGACTAGCGGGGGGGCTTGAGCAGTTCTTC. Translated: CASSLGLAGGLEQFF.

V and J are TRBV7-9 and TRBJ1-2; TRBD1 aligns across 8 bases. Germline CDR1 and CDR2: SEHNR and FQNEAQ (reference sequence). This CDR3 region has 14 residues. Trimming removed 1 base from V and 5 bases from J; junction bases left unmatched: 3. In DNA, the CDR3 is TGTGCCAGCAGCTTAGGGACAGGGTATTATGGCTACACCTTC. Its translation is CASSLGTGYYGYTF.

The chain combines TRBV5-5 with TRBJ1-6, with a possible D match to TRBD1 (6 bases). Trimming pared 5 bases from V and 7 bases from J, leaving 19 bases between. The germline V gene encodes CDR1 SGHKS and CDR2 YYEKEE (reference sequence). The CDR3 spans 16 residues. This CDR3 is CASSYGQRGLNSPLHF. CDR3 nucleotide sequence: TGTGCCAGCAGTTATGGACAGAGAGGCTTGAATTCACCCCTCCACTTT.

V usage is TRBV30 and J usage is TRBJ2-7; possibly TRBD2 for D (6 bases). Germline CDR1 and CDR2: GTSNPN and SVGIG (reference sequence). This CDR3 has 14 amino acids. The V end was cut by 3 bases, the J end by 4 bases, with 16 bases between. This CDR3 is CAWRLRTGRYEQYF. The CDR3 DNA is TGTGCCTGGAGACTCAGGACTGGGAGGTACGAGCAGTACTTC.

This chain connects TRBV7-2 to TRBJ2-3; D gene ambiguous. Germline V gene lookup returns CDR1 SGHTA and CDR2 FQGNSA. The length of the CDR3 is 14 residues. Trimming took 1 base from V and 1 from J, leaving 6 bases between them. Written as DNA, the CDR3 is TGTGCCAGCAGCTTAGAGCCTCGCACAGATACGCAGTATTTT. Its protein is CASSLEPRTDTQYF.

J is TRBJ2-7 and V is TRBV3-1 (or the pseudogene TRBV3-2); 7 positions agree with TRBD1. From germline, CDR1 is LGHDT and CDR2 YNNKEL (reference sequence). CDR3 length: 15 amino acids. V shed 1 base and J 3 bases; nucleotides not matched to a gene: 6. The CDR3: CASSQAPGQIYEQYF. CDR3 DNA sequence: TGTGCCAGCAGCCAAGCTCCGGGACAGATCTACGAGCAGTACTTC.

CDR3 coding DNA: TGTGCCAGCAGCCAACAACTAGCAGGCACAGATACGCAGTATTTT. Protein sequence: CASSQQLAGTDTQYF. The chain uses TRBV3-1 (or the pseudogene TRBV3-2) and TRBJ2-3, with a possible D match to TRBD2 (6 bases). CDR3 length equals 15 residues. Germline lookup yields CDR1 LGHDT and CDR2 YNNKEL (reference sequence). The ends were cut back, 2 bases at V and 1 base at J, with 10 bases in the middle.

The chain combines TRBV24-1 with TRBJ1-1; possibly TRBD1 for D (5 bases). Trimming removed 4 bases from V and 2 bases from J, with 13 bases in between. This CDR3 is 15 amino acids long. The germline gives CDR1 KGHDR, CDR2 SFDVKD. This CDR3 reads CATSDSRVGNTEAFF. The DNA of the CDR3 is TGTGCCACCAGTGACAGCAGGGTGGGTAACACTGAAGCTTTCTTT.

V and J are TRBV6-2 or TRBV6-3 and TRBJ1-6, with D perhaps TRBD1 (5 bases). Between the trimmed V and J ends, which lost 5 bases and 12 bases, there was a span of 17 bases. The CDR3 runs to 14 residues. CDR1 and CDR2 from the germline V gene are MNHEY and SVGEGT. CDR3 sequence (DNA): TGTGCCAGCAGTCTGCACCCAGTAGGGGTACCCCTCCACTTT. Its translation: CASSLHPVGVPLHF.

This chain's CDR3 is CATSDRLTYEQYF. The CDR3 bases are TGTGCCACCAGTGACAGACTTACCTACGAGCAGTACTTC. V gene TRBV24-1 combines with J gene TRBJ2-7, with D unresolved. CDR1 is KGHDR and CDR2 is SFDVKD in the germline V gene. The CDR3 length is 13 residues. V dropped 4 bases and J dropped 2 bases, with 8 bases sitting between them.

This clone was seen only a few times. V is TRBV9 and J is TRBJ1-2, with D tentatively TRBD1 (5 bases). Trimming took off 6 bases at V and 0 bases at J, with 18 bases between the two ends. Germline assignment: CDR1 SGDLS and CDR2 YYNGEE. The length of the CDR3 is 16 residues. CDR3 region: CASTAALQTANYGYTF. The CDR3 coding sequence is TGTGCCAGCACCGCCGCCCTCCAGACAGCTAACTATGGCTACACCTTC.

CDR3 in amino acids: CSVGTTAQYF. The DNA for the CDR3 is TGCAGCGTTGGGACGACAGCGCAGTACTTC. The rearrangement joins TRBV29-1 to TRBJ2-7; a weak D match, TRBD1 (5 bases). Germline V gene lookup returns CDR1 SQVTM and CDR2 ANQGSEA. V gave up 4 bases and J gave up 9 bases, with 10 bases separating them. The length of the CDR3 is 10 residues.

The V call is TRBV6-1, the J call TRBJ1-1; the D is unclear. Trimming cost V 2 bases and J 7 bases, with 14 bases left between them. CDR1 and CDR2 from the germline V gene are MNHNS and SASEGT. The CDR3 runs 14 residues. The CDR3 loop reads CASSEILLRDEAFF. CDR3 sequence (DNA): TGTGCCAGCAGTGAAATTCTCCTTCGGGATGAAGCTTTCTTT.

The rearrangement links TRBV19 to TRBJ2-1; 9 bases agree with TRBD1. Germline V CDR1 and CDR2: LNHDA, SQIVND (reference sequence). The CDR3 has 16 residues. V shed 3 bases and J 7 bases; nucleotides not matched to a gene: 10. The CDR3 here is CASSMGETGGNNEQFF. In DNA, the CDR3 is TGTGCCAGTAGTATGGGCGAGACAGGGGGAAATAATGAGCAGTTCTTC.

V usage is TRBV9 and J usage is TRBJ1-2; no reliable D call. Trimming left V 7 bases short and J 0 bases short, with 7 bases between. The germline V gene has CDR1 SGDLS and CDR2 YYNGEE. This CDR3 contains 12 residues. CDR3 in amino acids: CASSVANYGYTF. The CDR3 region has the DNA TGTGCCAGCTCGGTAGCTAACTATGGCTACACCTTC.

This chain joins TRBV7-9 and TRBJ1-2, with D perhaps TRBD1 (5 bases). This CDR3 comprises 14 residues. CDR1 and CDR2 (germline): SEHNR, FQNEAQ (reference sequence). Trimming removed 7 bases at V and 0 bases at J, with 12 bases between. CDR3 region: CASTRGETNYGYTF. The CDR3 nucleotides are TGTGCCAGCACGAGGGGCGAAACTAACTATGGCTACACCTTC.

The chain employs TRBV15 and TRBJ2-7, with D unresolved. Looked up from germline, CDR1 is LNHNV and CDR2 is YYDKDF (reference sequence). Trimming took off 0 bases at V and 1 base at J, with 7 bases between the two ends. The CDR3 consists of 14 residues. CDR3 loop: CATSRDSGSYEQYF. For the CDR3, the DNA is TGTGCCACCAGCAGAGATTCCGGTTCCTACGAGCAGTACTTC. Filled out from reference TRBV15 and TRBJ2-7, the complete variable domain reads DAMVIQNPRYQVTQFGKPVTLSCSQTLNHNVMYWYQQKSSQAPKLLFHYYDKDFNNEADTPDNFQSRRPNTSFCFLDIRSPGLGDTAMYLCATSRDSGSYEQYFGPGTRLTVT.

The chain uses TRBV15 and TRBJ2-3; 9 bases map to TRBD2. This CDR3 has 15 amino acids. Germline assignment: CDR1 LNHNV and CDR2 YYDKDF (reference sequence). The ends lost 4 bases at V and 5 bases at J; junction bases unmatched: 7. Here the CDR3 reads CATSKRLAERDTQYF. The DNA of the CDR3 is TGTGCCACCAGCAAACGACTAGCGGAGAGAGATACGCAGTATTTT.

The V and J genes are TRBV5-1 and TRBJ1-4, with TRBD1 identical over 8 bases. Unmatched junction bases numbered 15, after V lost 4 bases and J lost 10 bases. The CDR3 runs to 16 residues. CDR1 is SGHRS, CDR2 YFSETQ, per germline. The CDR3 DNA is TGCGCCAGCAGCCAACTTCAGGGGGCTCTTCCGGGAAAACTGTTTTTT. It translates to CASSQLQGALPGKLFF.

This clone was found once. This chain connects TRBV9 to TRBJ2-2; weak D call: TRBD1 (6 bases). The CDR3 length is 17 residues. V dropped 0 bases and J dropped 3 bases, with 15 bases sitting between them. Germline V gives CDR1 SGDLS, CDR2 YYNGEE. The CDR3, as DNA: TGTGCCAGCAGCGTAGCATTACAGGGCTGGGACACCGGGGAGCTGTTTTTT. Its translation is CASSVALQGWDTGELFF.